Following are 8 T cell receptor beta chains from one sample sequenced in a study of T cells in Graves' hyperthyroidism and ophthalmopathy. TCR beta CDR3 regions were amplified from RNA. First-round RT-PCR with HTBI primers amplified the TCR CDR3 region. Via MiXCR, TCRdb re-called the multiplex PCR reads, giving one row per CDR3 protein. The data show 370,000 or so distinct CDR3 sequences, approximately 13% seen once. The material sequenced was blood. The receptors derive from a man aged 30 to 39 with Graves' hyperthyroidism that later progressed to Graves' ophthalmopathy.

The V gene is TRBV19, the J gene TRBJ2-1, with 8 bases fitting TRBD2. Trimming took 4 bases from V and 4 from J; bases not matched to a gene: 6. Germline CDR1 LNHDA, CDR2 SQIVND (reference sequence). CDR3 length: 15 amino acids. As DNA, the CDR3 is TGTGCCAGTAGTAAGCCCAGCGGGGGTTACAATGAGCAGTTCTTC. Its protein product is CASSKPSGGYNEQFF. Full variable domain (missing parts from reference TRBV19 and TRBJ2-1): DGGITQSPKYLFRKEGQNVTLSCEQNLNHDAMYWYRQDPGQGLRLIYYSQIVNDFQKGDIAEGYSVSREKKESFPLTVTSAQKNPTAFYLCASSKPSGGYNEQFFGPGTRLTVL.

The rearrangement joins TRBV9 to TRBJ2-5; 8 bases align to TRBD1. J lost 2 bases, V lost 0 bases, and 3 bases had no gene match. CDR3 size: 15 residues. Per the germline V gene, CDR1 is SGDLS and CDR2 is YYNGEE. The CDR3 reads CASSVARGRQETQYF. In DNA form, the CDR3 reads TGTGCCAGCAGCGTAGCCAGGGGGCGACAAGAGACCCAGTACTTC.

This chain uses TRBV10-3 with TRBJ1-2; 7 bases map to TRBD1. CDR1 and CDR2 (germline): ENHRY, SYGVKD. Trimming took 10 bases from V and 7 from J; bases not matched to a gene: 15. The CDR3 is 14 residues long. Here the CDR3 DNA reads TGTGCCACCGAGAGACAGGGTACACGCGTTGGCTACACCTTC. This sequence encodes CATERQGTRVGYTF.

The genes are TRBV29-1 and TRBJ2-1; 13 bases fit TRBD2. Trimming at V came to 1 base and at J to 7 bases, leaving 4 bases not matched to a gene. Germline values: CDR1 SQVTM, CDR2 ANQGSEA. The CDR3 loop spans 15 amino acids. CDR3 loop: CSVEGGTSGANEQFF. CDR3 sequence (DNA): TGCAGCGTTGAAGGAGGGACTAGCGGGGCGAATGAGCAGTTCTTC.

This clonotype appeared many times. The CDR3 loop reads CASSLSGGNNEQFF. Here the CDR3 DNA reads TGTGCCAGCAGTCTTAGCGGGGGAAACAATGAGCAGTTCTTC. This chain connects TRBV28 to TRBJ2-1, with 9 bases fitting TRBD2. The CDR3 is 14 amino acids. Trimming took 5 bases from V and 5 from J; bases not matched to a gene: 4. In germline, CDR1 is MDHEN, CDR2 SYDVKM.

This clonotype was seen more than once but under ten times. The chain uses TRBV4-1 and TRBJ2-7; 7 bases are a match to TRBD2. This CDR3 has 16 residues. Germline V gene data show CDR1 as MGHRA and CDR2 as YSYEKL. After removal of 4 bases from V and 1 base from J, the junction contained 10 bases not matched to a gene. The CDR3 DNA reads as TGCGCCAGCAGCCGGCTCCAGGCTAGCGGTTCCTACGAGCAGTACTTC. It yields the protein CASSRLQASGSYEQYF.

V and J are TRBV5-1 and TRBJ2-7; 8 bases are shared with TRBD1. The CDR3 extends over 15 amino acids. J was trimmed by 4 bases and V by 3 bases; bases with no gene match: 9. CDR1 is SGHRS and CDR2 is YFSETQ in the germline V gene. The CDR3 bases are TGCGCCAGCAGCTGGAACAGGGGGTCCCCTTACGAGCAGTACTTC. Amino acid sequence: CASSWNRGSPYEQYF.

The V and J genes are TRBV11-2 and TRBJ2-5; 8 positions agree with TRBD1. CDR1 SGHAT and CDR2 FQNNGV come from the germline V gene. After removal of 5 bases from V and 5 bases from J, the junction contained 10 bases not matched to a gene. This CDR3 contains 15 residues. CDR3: CASSLGTGALETQYF. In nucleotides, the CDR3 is TGTGCCAGCAGCCTTGGGACAGGCGCTTTGGAGACCCAGTACTTC.